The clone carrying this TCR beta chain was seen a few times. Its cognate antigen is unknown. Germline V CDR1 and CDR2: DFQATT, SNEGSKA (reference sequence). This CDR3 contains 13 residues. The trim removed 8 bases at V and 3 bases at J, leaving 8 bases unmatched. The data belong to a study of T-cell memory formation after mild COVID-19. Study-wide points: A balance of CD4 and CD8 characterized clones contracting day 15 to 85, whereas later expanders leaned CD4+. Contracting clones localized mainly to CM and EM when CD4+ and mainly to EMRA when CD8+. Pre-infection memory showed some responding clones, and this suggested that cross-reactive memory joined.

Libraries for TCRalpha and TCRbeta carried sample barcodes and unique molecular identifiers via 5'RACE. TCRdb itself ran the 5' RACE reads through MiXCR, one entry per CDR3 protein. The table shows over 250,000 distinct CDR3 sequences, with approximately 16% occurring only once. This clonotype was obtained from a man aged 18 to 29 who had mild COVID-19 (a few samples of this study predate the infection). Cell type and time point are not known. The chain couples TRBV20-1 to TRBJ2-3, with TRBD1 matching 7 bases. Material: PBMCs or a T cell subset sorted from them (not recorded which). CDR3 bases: TGCAGTAAAACAGGGGTAGGGACAGATACGCAGTATTTT. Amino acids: CSKTGVGTDTQYF.